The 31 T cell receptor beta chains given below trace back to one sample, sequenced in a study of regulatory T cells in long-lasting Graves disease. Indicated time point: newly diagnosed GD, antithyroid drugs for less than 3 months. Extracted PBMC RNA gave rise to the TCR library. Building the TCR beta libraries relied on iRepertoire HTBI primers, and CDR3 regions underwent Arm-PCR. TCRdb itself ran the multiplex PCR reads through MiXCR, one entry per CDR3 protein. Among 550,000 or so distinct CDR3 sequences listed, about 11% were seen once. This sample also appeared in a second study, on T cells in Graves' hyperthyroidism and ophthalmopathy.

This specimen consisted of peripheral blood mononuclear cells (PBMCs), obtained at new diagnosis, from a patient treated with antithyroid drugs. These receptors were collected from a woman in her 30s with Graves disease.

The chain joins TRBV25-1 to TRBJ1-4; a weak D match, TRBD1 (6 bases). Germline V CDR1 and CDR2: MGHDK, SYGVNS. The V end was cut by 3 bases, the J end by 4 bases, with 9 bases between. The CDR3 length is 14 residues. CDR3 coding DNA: TGTGCCAGCAGTGACGGACAGCATAATGAAAAACTGTTTTTT. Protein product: CASSDGQHNEKLFF.

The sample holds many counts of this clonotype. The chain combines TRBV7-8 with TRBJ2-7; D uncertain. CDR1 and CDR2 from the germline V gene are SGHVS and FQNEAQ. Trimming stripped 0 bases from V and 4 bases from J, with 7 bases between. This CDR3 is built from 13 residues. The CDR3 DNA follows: TGTGCCAGCAGCTTAGCTGAAGCTTACGAGCAGTACTTC. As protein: CASSLAEAYEQYF.

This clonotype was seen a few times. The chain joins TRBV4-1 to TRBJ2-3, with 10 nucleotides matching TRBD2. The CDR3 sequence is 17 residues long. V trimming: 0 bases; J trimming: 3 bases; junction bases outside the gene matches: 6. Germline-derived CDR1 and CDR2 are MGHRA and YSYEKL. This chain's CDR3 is CASSQEKLAGGTDTQYF. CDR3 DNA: TGCGCCAGCAGCCAAGAGAAATTAGCGGGAGGTACAGATACGCAGTATTTT.

The CDR3 reads CASSQGQLVLAFF. The DNA of the CDR3 is TGTGCCAGTAGCCAAGGACAGTTGGTGTTAGCTTTCTTT. The chain uses TRBV19 and TRBJ1-1; the D gene is possibly TRBD1 (6 bases). With 6 bases removed from V and 10 bases from J, the gap between germline ends came to 18 bases. CDR3 length: 13 amino acids. Germline V gives CDR1 LNHDA, CDR2 SQIVND (reference sequence).

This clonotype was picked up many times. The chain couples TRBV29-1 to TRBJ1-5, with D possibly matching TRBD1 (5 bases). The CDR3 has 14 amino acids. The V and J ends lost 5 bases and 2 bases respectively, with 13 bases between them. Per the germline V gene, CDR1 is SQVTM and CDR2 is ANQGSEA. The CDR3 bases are TGCAGCGTTTATGACCCGGGGGGCAATCAGCCCCAGCATTTT. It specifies CSVYDPGGNQPQHF. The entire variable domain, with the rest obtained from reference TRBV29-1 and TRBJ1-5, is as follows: SAVISQKPSRDICQRGTSLTIQCQVDSQVTMMFWYRQQPGQSLTLIATANQGSEATYESGFVIDKFPISRPNLTFSTLTVSNMSPEDSSIYLCSVYDPGGNQPQHFGDGTRLSIL.

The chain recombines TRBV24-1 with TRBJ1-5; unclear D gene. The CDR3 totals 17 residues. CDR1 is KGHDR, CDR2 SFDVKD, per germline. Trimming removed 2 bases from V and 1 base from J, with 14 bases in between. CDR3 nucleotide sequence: TGTGCCACCAGTGATTCGCGGACGGGTTGGAGCAATCAGCCCCAGCATTTT. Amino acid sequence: CATSDSRTGWSNQPQHF.

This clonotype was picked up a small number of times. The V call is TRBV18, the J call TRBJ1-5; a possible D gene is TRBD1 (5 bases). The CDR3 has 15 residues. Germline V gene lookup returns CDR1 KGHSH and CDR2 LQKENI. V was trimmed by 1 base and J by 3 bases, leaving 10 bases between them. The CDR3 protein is CASSPRSGTNQPQHF. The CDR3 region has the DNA TGTGCCAGCTCACCACGGTCGGGGACCAATCAGCCCCAGCATTTT.

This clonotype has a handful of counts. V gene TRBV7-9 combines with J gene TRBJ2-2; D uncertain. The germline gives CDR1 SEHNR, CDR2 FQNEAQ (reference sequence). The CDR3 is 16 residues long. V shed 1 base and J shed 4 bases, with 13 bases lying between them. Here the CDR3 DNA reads TGTGCCAGCAGCTTAGGTCTGGTCCCGGGCACCGGGGAGCTGTTTTTT. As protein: CASSLGLVPGTGELFF.

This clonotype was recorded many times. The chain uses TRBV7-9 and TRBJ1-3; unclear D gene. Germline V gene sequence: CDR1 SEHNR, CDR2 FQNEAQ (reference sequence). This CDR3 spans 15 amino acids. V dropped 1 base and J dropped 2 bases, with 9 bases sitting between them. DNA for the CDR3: TGTGCCAGCAGCTTAGAGGGAGGGCCTGGAAACACCATATATTTT. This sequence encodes CASSLEGGPGNTIYF.

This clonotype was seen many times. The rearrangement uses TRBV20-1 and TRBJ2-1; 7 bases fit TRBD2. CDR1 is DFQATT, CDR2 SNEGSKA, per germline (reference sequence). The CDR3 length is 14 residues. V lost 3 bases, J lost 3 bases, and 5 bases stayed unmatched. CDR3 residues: CSARGSGGYNEQFF. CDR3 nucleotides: TGCAGTGCTAGGGGGTCGGGAGGCTACAATGAGCAGTTCTTC.

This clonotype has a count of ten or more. The CDR3 loop is CASSLSRYSNQPQHF. In DNA form, the CDR3 reads TGTGCCAGCAGTTTGTCCAGATATAGCAATCAGCCCCAGCATTTT. The chain uses TRBV28 and TRBJ1-5; D is unclear. V lost 3 bases to trimming and J lost 0 bases, with 9 bases between them. Germline lookup yields CDR1 MDHEN and CDR2 SYDVKM. The CDR3 is 15 amino acids.

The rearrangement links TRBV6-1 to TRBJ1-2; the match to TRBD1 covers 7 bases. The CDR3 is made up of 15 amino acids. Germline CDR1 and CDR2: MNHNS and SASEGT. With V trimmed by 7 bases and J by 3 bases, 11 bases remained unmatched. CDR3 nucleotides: TGTGCCAGCATTAAAACCGGACAGGCCCACTATGGCTACACCTTC. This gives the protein CASIKTGQAHYGYTF.

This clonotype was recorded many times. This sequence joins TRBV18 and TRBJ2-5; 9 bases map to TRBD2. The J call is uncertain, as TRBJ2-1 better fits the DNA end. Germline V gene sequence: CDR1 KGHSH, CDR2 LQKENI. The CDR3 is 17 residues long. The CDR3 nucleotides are TGTGCCAGCTCACCACGTCGTGTGTCTAGCGGGGCCAATGAGCAGTTCTTC. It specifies CASSPRRVSSGANEQFF.

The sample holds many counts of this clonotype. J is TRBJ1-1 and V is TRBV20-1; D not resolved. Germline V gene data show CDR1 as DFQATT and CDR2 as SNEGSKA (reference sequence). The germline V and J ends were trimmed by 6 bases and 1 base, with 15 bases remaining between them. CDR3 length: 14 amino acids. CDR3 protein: CSAPGRQENTEAFF. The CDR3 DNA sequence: TGCAGTGCCCCGGGGAGGCAGGAGAACACTGAAGCTTTCTTT.

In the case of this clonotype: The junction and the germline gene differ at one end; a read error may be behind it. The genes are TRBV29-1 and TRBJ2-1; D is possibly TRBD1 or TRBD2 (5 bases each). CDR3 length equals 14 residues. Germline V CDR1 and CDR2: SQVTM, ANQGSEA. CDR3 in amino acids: CSAARGASYNGQFF. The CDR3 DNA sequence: TGCAGCGCAGCAAGGGGAGCCTCCTACAATGGGCAGTTCTTC.

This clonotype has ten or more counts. CDR3 coding DNA: TGTGCCAGCAGCTGGGACCACTACGAGCAGTACTTC. Translated: CASSWDHYEQYF. This chain uses TRBV7-9 with TRBJ2-7; D is perhaps TRBD1 or TRBD2 (5 bases each). V lost 4 bases and J 3 bases, leaving 7 bases between the germline ends. The CDR3 consists of 12 residues. Germline V lookup: CDR1 SEHNR, CDR2 FQNEAQ (reference sequence).

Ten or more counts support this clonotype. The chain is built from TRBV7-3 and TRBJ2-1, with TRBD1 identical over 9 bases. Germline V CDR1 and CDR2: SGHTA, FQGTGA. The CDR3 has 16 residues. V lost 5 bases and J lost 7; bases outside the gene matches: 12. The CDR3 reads CASSPQGTGTWNEQFF. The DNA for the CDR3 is TGTGCCAGCAGCCCTCAGGGGACAGGGACTTGGAATGAGCAGTTCTTC.

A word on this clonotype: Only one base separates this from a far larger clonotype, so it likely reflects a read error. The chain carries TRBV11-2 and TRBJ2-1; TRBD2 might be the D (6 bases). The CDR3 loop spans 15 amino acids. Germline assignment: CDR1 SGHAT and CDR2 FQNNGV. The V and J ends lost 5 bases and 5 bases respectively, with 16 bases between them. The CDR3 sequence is CASSRLVRVNNEQFF. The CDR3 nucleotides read TGTGCCAGCAGCCGACTAGTAAGGGTCAACAATGAGCAGTTCTTC.

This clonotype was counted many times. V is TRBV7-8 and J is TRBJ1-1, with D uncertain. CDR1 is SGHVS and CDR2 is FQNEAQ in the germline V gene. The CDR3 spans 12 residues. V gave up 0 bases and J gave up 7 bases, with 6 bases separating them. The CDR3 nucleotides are TGTGCCAGCAGCTTAGCCGTGGGTGAAGCTTTCTTT. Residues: CASSLAVGEAFF.

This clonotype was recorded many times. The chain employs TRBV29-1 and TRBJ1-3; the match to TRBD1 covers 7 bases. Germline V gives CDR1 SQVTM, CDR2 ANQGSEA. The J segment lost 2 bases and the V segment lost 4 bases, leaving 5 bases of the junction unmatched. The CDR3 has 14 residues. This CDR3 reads CSVGETGTGNTIYF. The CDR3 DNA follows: TGCAGCGTTGGGGAGACAGGGACTGGAAACACCATATATTTT. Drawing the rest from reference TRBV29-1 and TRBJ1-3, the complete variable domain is SAVISQKPSRDICQRGTSLTIQCQVDSQVTMMFWYRQQPGQSLTLIATANQGSEATYESGFVIDKFPISRPNLTFSTLTVSNMSPEDSSIYLCSVGETGTGNTIYFGEGSWLTVV.

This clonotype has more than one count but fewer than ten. The CDR3 region is CASRRTSFSGNTIYF. As DNA, the CDR3 is TGTGCCAGCAGACGGACATCTTTCTCTGGAAACACCATATATTTT. The chain has TRBV3-1 and TRBJ1-3, with D perhaps matching TRBD1 (5 bases). Germline V gene sequence: CDR1 LGHDT, CDR2 YNNKEL (reference sequence). CDR3 size: 15 residues. The ends were cut back, 6 bases at V and 0 bases at J, with 12 bases in the middle.

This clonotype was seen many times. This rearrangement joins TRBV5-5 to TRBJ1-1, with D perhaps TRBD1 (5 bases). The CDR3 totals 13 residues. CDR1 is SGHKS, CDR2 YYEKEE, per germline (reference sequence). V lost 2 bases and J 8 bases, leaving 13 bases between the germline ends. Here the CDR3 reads CASSLGRAGEAFF. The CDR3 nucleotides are TGTGCCAGCAGCTTAGGCAGGGCGGGAGAAGCTTTCTTT.

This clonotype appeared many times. The CDR3 is CASSPYDLAGDTGELFF. CDR3 sequence (DNA): TGTGCCAGCAGCCCGTATGACCTAGCGGGAGATACCGGGGAGCTGTTTTTT. The chain carries TRBV3-1 and TRBJ2-2, with TRBD2 matching 10 bases. Trimming removed 4 bases from V and 5 bases from J; junction bases left unmatched: 10. In germline, CDR1 is LGHDT, CDR2 YNNKEL (reference sequence). This CDR3 is built from 17 residues.

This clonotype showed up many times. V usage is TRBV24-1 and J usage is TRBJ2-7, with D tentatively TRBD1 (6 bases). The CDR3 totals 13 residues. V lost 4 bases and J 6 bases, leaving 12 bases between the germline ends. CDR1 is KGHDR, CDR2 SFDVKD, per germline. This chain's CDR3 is CATSELQGGEQYF. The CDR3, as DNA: TGTGCCACCAGTGAACTACAGGGTGGCGAGCAGTACTTC.

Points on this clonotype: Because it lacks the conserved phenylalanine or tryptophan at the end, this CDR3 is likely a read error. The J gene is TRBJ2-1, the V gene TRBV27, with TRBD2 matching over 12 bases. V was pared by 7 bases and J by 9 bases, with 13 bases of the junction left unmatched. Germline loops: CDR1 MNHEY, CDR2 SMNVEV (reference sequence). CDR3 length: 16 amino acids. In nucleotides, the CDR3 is TGTGCCAGCACCCCCTGGGGACTAGCGGGCAATAGTGAGCAGTTCTAC. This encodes CASTPWGLAGNSEQFY.

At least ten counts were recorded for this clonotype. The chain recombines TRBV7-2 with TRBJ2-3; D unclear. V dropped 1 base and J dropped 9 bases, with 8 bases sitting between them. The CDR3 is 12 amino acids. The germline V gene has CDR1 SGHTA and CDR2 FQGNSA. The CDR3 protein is CASSLESRTQYF. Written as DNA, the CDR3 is TGTGCCAGCAGCTTAGAATCTCGCACGCAGTATTTT.

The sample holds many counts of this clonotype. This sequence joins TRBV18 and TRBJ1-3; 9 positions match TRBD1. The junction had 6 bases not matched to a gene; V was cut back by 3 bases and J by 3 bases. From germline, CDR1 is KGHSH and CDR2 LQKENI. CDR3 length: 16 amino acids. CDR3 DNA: TGTGCCAGCTCACCGGGCGTGACAGGGGGTGGAAACACCATATATTTT. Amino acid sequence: CASSPGVTGGGNTIYF.

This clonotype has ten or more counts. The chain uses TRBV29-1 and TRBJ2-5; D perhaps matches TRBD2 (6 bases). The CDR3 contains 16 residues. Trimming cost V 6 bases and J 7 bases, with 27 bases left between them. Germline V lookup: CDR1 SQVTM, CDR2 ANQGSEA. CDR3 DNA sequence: TGCAGCGTGCCGTTCGGGGGAAAGAGGAACCGGGGGACCCAGTACTTC. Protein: CSVPFGGKRNRGTQYF.

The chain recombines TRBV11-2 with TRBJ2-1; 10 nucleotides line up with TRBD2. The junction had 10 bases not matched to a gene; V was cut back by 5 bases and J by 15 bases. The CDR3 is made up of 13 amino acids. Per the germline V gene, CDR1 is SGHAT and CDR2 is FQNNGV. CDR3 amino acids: CASSQRLAGGRFF. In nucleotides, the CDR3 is TGTGCCAGCAGCCAACGACTAGCGGGCGGACGGTTCTTC.

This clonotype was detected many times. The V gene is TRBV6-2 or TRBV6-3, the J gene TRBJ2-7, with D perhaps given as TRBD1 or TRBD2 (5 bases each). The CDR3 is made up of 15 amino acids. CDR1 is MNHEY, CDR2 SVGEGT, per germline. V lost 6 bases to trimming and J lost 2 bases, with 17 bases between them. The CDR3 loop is CASRYARGRTYEQYF. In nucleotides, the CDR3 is TGTGCCAGCAGGTATGCCCGGGGACGGACCTACGAGCAGTACTTC.

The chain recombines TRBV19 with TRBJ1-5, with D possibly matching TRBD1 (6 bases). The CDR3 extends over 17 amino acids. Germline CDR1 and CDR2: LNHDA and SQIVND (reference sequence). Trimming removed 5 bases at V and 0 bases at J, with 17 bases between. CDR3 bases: TGTGCCAGTAGTTCTCATAAGGGGGTAGCTAGCAATCAGCCCCAGCATTTT. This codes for CASSSHKGVASNQPQHF.